This passage covers 29 T cell receptor beta chains from one sample sequenced in a study of control samples from healthy donors and cancer patients. TCRdb's copy holds only in-frame clones and misses some; the assay was immunoSEQ multiplex PCR. The sample contains some 71,000 clones, about nine tenths of which appear only once. Material: PBMCs. These receptors originate from a woman aged 50 to 65 with colorectal cancer.

The J gene is TRBJ2-2, the V gene TRBV19; 7 nucleotides match TRBD2. Losses at the gene ends were 5 bases for V and 5 bases for J; bases not matched to a gene: 5. CDR1 and CDR2 from the germline V gene are LNHDA and SQIVND (reference sequence). This CDR3 is built from 14 residues. The CDR3 DNA follows: TGTGCCAGTAGTTACGGGAGGTTAACCGGGGAGCTGTTTTTT. The encoded protein is CASSYGRLTGELFF.

The gene calls are TRBV2 and TRBJ1-3; D unclear. Germline CDR1 and CDR2: SNHLY and FYNNEI. This CDR3 is built from 12 residues. V was trimmed by 6 bases and J by 0 bases, leaving 3 bases between them. CDR3 coding DNA: TGTGCCAGCAGGAGCTCTGGAAACACCATATATTTT. Protein sequence: CASRSSGNTIYF.

The chain uses TRBV7-2 and TRBJ2-5; 7 nucleotides match TRBD2. Germline values: CDR1 SGHTA, CDR2 FQGNSA. This CDR3 spans 14 amino acids. Trimming took 5 bases from V and 5 from J; bases not matched to a gene: 8. The CDR3 DNA reads as TGTGCCAGCAGCCTTCGGACTAGGGTCGAGACCCAGTACTTC. Residues: CASSLRTRVETQYF.

V is TRBV3-1 (or the pseudogene TRBV3-2) and J is TRBJ1-3; D not resolved. V was trimmed by 4 bases and J by 0 bases, leaving 4 bases between them. The CDR3 is 13 residues long. Germline CDR1 is LGHDT and CDR2 is YNNKEL (reference sequence). The CDR3 reads CASSPSSGNTIYF. CDR3 DNA sequence: TGTGCCAGCAGCCCAAGCTCTGGAAACACCATATATTTT.

The chain carries TRBV7-2 and TRBJ2-7, with D hard to call. This CDR3 comprises 13 residues. In germline, CDR1 is SGHTA, CDR2 FQGNSA. The V and J ends lost 0 bases and 4 bases respectively, with 7 bases between them. The CDR3 bases are TGTGCCAGCAGCTTAGCCTCAAGTTACGAGCAGTACTTC. As protein: CASSLASSYEQYF.

The chain couples TRBV11-2 to TRBJ1-1; D remains unclear. Trimming removed 5 bases from V and 2 bases from J, with 12 bases in between. The CDR3 runs 14 residues. Germline V gene lookup returns CDR1 SGHAT and CDR2 FQNNGV. The CDR3 DNA reads TGTGCCAGCAGCCTAACTGGCCTAAACACTGAAGCTTTCTTT. This gives the protein CASSLTGLNTEAFF.

The chain carries TRBV5-1 and TRBJ1-1, with D possibly being TRBD1 (5 bases). Germline CDR1 and CDR2: SGHRS and YFSETQ. V was pared by 0 bases and J by 2 bases, with 14 bases between. The length of the CDR3 is 16 residues. The CDR3, as DNA: TGCGCCAGCAGCTTGGGCAATTTGGGGGTAAACACTGAAGCTTTCTTT. It is translated as CASSLGNLGVNTEAFF.

This sequence joins TRBV5-4 and TRBJ2-5; TRBD2 matches at 7 bases. With V trimmed by 4 bases and J by 1 base, 4 bases remained unmatched. CDR1 and CDR2 (germline): SGHNT, YYREEE (reference sequence). This CDR3 comprises 14 residues. CDR3 sequence (DNA): TGTGCCAGCAGCCCGTGGACTAGCCAAGAGACCCAGTACTTC. This encodes CASSPWTSQETQYF.

The CDR3 DNA follows: TGTGCCAGCAGTTTCGTAGCGGATGAGCAGTTCTTC. This gives the protein CASSFVADEQFF. V gene TRBV12-3 or TRBV12-4 combines with J gene TRBJ2-1; TRBD2 might be the D (6 bases). The CDR3 is 12 residues long. With 3 bases removed from V and 8 bases from J, the gap between germline ends came to 8 bases.

The chain links TRBV19 to TRBJ2-7; D perhaps matches TRBD2 (5 bases). The V gene lost 4 bases and the J gene lost 2 bases, with 15 bases spanning the gap. The germline CDR1 and CDR2 sequences are LNHDA and SQIVND (reference sequence). This CDR3 is built from 15 residues. The CDR3 DNA is TGTGCCAGTAGTAGCCTTGAAGGACTTGCCTACGAGCAGTACTTC. Its translation: CASSSLEGLAYEQYF.

The chain couples TRBV19 to TRBJ2-3, with D hard to call. V was pared by 1 base and J by 1 base, with 9 bases between. Germline loops: CDR1 LNHDA, CDR2 SQIVND (reference sequence). This CDR3 has 15 residues. The CDR3 nucleotides are TGTGCCAGTAGTATAGGATCGAAGGGCACAGATACGCAGTATTTT. Translation: CASSIGSKGTDTQYF.

This chain uses TRBV28 with TRBJ1-3; D is unresolved. CDR3 length: 15 residues. With 4 bases removed from V and 0 bases from J, the gap between germline ends came to 10 bases. Germline V gene lookup returns CDR1 MDHEN and CDR2 SYDVKM. The CDR3 protein is CASSSPLISGNTIYF. DNA of the CDR3: TGTGCCAGCAGTTCACCTTTAATCTCTGGAAACACCATATATTTT.

The rearrangement links TRBV4-1 to TRBJ1-5, with D unclear. The CDR3 consists of 14 residues. V dropped 0 bases and J dropped 1 base, with 4 bases sitting between them. The germline CDR1 and CDR2 sequences are MGHRA and YSYEKL. The CDR3: CASSQDLSNQPQHF. The DNA for the CDR3 is TGCGCCAGCAGCCAAGATCTGAGCAATCAGCCCCAGCATTTT.

V usage is TRBV5-4 and J usage is TRBJ2-7; D is possibly TRBD1 or TRBD2 (6 bases each). Germline CDR1 and CDR2: SGHNT and YYREEE (reference sequence). Trimming shortened V by 2 bases and J by 3 bases, and 15 bases separated the two germline ends. This CDR3 has 15 amino acids. The CDR3: CASSFRGRGSYEQYF. DNA for the CDR3: TGTGCCAGCAGCTTCAGGGGACGGGGGAGCTACGAGCAGTACTTC.

In nucleotides, the CDR3 is TGTGCCAGCAGTGGTGCCTTCTATGGCTACACCTTC. Translated, it gives CASSGAFYGYTF. The genes are TRBV25-1 and TRBJ1-2; no reliable D call. This CDR3 has 12 residues. CDR1 is MGHDK, CDR2 SYGVNS, per germline. Trimming took 4 bases from V and 4 from J, leaving 7 bases between them.

This chain joins TRBV6-5 and TRBJ1-5; the match to TRBD1 covers 9 bases. The V gene end was trimmed by 6 bases and the J gene end by 7 bases; junction bases not matched to a gene: 7. The CDR3 is made up of 14 amino acids. Germline lookup yields CDR1 MNHEY and CDR2 SVGAGI. The CDR3 DNA reads TGTGCCAGCAGCACAACAGGGGGCGGGCAGCCCCAGCATTTT. Its translation is CASSTTGGGQPQHF.

The rearrangement links TRBV3-1 (or the pseudogene TRBV3-2) to TRBJ1-2, with 7 bases identical to TRBD1. V was pared by 3 bases and J by 7 bases, with 5 bases of the junction left unmatched. This CDR3 is 13 amino acids long. In germline, CDR1 is LGHDT, CDR2 YNNKEL (reference sequence). The CDR3 sequence is CASSQTDRSGYTF. The CDR3 nucleotides read TGTGCCAGCAGCCAGACGGACAGGAGTGGCTACACCTTC.

The chain has TRBV11-2 and TRBJ2-1; possible D gene TRBD2, 5 bases. The CDR3 extends over 15 amino acids. The ends were cut back, 6 bases at V and 3 bases at J, with 15 bases in the middle. Germline V CDR1 and CDR2: SGHAT, FQNNGV. The chain's CDR3 is CASSQAASDYNEQFF. CDR3 DNA: TGTGCCAGCAGTCAAGCGGCGTCTGACTACAATGAGCAGTTCTTC.

The rearrangement uses TRBV5-1 and TRBJ1-1, with D unclear. CDR3 length: 14 amino acids. The germline V gene encodes CDR1 SGHRS and CDR2 YFSETQ. Between the trimmed V and J ends, which lost 0 bases and 0 bases, there was a span of 6 bases. The CDR3 loop reads CASSLDSLNTEAFF. CDR3 nucleotide sequence: TGCGCCAGCAGCTTGGACAGCTTGAACACTGAAGCTTTCTTT.

This clone was detected once. The gene calls are TRBV27 and TRBJ1-6; D unresolved. Trimming left V 6 bases short and J 10 bases short, with 25 bases between. The CDR3 loop spans 17 amino acids. Germline CDR1 is MNHEY and CDR2 is SMNVEV (reference sequence). CDR3 in amino acids: CASSTTIRTSTGSPLHF. CDR3 in DNA: TGTGCCAGCAGCACGACCATAAGGACCTCAACCGGCTCACCCCTCCACTTT.

The rearrangement joins TRBV5-1 to TRBJ2-1, with 7 bases identical to TRBD2. Germline-derived CDR1 and CDR2 are SGHRS and YFSETQ. The CDR3 sequence is 15 residues long. V shed 2 bases, J shed 0 bases, and the junction held 2 bases outside the gene matches. CDR3 nucleotide sequence: TGCGCCAGCAGCTTAGGCGGGAGCTCCTACAATGAGCAGTTCTTC. Amino acid sequence: CASSLGGSSYNEQFF.

The V and J genes are TRBV2 and TRBJ2-2, with D perhaps TRBD1 or TRBD2 (5 bases each). Germline V CDR1 and CDR2: SNHLY, FYNNEI. The CDR3 has 13 amino acids. V lost 0 bases to trimming and J lost 7 bases, with 6 bases between them. CDR3 nucleotide sequence: TGTGCCAGCAGTGAAGCGGGACGCGGGGAGCTGTTTTTT. It specifies CASSEAGRGELFF.

This chain links TRBV18 with TRBJ2-5; 8 nucleotides align to TRBD1. This CDR3 is 15 amino acids long. Looked up from germline, CDR1 is KGHSH and CDR2 is LQKENI. V shed 2 bases, J shed 2 bases, and the junction held 4 bases outside the gene matches. CDR3 in amino acids: CASSPTGTGQETQYF. In DNA form, the CDR3 reads TGTGCCAGCTCACCAACCGGGACAGGACAAGAGACCCAGTACTTC.

The chain links TRBV7-2 to TRBJ1-5; D possibly corresponds to TRBD1 (5 bases). Per the germline V gene, CDR1 is SGHTA and CDR2 is FQGNSA. This CDR3 comprises 15 residues. The V and J ends lost 0 bases and 7 bases respectively, with 13 bases between them. This chain's CDR3 is CASSLADLQAQPQHF. CDR3 DNA: TGTGCCAGCAGCTTAGCGGATCTACAGGCCCAGCCCCAGCATTTT.

The chain joins TRBV5-1 to TRBJ1-2; 10 bases map to TRBD1. Trimming took 4 bases from V and 5 from J; bases not matched to a gene: 5. The germline V gene has CDR1 SGHRS and CDR2 YFSETQ. This CDR3 has 14 amino acids. This chain's CDR3 is CASSPGQGIYGYTF. CDR3 in DNA: TGCGCCAGCAGCCCGGGACAGGGGATATATGGCTACACCTTC.

The J gene is TRBJ1-2, the V gene TRBV6-1; tentative D call: TRBD1 (6 bases). Trimming stripped 2 bases from V and 7 bases from J, with 17 bases between. The CDR3 is 15 amino acids. Germline V gives CDR1 MNHNS, CDR2 SASEGT. The CDR3 is CASSELRAGASGYTF. The CDR3 DNA follows: TGTGCCAGCAGTGAATTACGTGCGGGGGCAAGTGGCTACACCTTC.

This clone was seen a single time. The J gene is TRBJ2-5, the V gene TRBV5-4; 11 positions agree with TRBD1. V gave up 7 bases and J gave up 4 bases; unmatched junction bases: 6. The germline V gene has CDR1 SGHNT and CDR2 YYREEE (reference sequence). CDR3 size: 14 residues. The DNA for the CDR3 is TGTGCCAGCCAGGGACAGGGGGATGCAGAGACCCAGTACTTC. Protein: CASQGQGDAETQYF.

The chain combines TRBV3-1 (or the pseudogene TRBV3-2) with TRBJ1-1, with D unresolved. The CDR3 contains 14 residues. Germline V gene lookup returns CDR1 LGHDT and CDR2 YNNKEL (reference sequence). V gave up 2 bases and J gave up 3 bases, with 10 bases separating them. Here the CDR3 reads CASSQSRFDTEAFF. CDR3 nucleotide sequence: TGTGCCAGCAGCCAATCCAGGTTCGACACTGAAGCTTTCTTT.

This sequence joins TRBV6-1 and TRBJ1-6; D unclear. The ends were cut back, 5 bases at V and 8 bases at J, with 10 bases in the middle. The CDR3 length is 13 residues. The germline V gene encodes CDR1 MNHNS and CDR2 SASEGT. CDR3 loop: CASSPLSYSPLHF. CDR3 coding DNA: TGTGCCAGCAGTCCGCTCAGCTATTCACCCCTCCACTTT.